The T cell receptor beta chain described here comes from a study of early T cells in non-severe SARS-CoV-2 infection. Overall study context: The sequenced material was bulk RNA from unsorted whole blood, and its chains were unpaired.

Overall study findings and caveats: VDJdb matching skewed toward anti-spike CD8 responses, missing private and CD4 specificities.

Attachment of unique molecular identifiers to individual cDNA molecules was performed. TCRdb re-derived calls from the 5' RACE reads in MiXCR, one entry per CDR3 protein. The profile shows approximately 81,000 distinct CDR3 sequences, around an eighth of them singletons. On this clonotype itself: Its antigen is unidentified.

CDR1 is SGDLS, CDR2 YYNGEE, per germline. The CDR3 is made up of 13 amino acids. V was cut by 0 bases and J by 4 bases, with 7 bases left in between. The rearrangement uses TRBV9 and TRBJ1-1, with D uncertain. The sequence was obtained from an adult who was a healthcare worker with PCR-confirmed SARS-CoV-2 infection or an uninfected control (not recorded which). Sequencing input: whole blood. As DNA, the CDR3 is TGTGCCAGCAGCGTAGAGTGGGGCACTGAAGCTTTCTTT. This translates into CASSVEWGTEAFF.